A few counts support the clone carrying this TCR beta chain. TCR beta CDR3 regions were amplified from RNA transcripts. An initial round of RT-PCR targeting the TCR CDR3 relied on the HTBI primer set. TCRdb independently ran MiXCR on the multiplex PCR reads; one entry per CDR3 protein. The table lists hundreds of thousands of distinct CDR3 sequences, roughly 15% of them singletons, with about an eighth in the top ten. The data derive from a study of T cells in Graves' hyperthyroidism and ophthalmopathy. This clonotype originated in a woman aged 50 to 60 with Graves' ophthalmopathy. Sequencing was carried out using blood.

The CDR3 loop is CASSVLTFGNEQFF. In nucleotides, the CDR3 is TGTGCCAGCAGCGTTTTGACTTTCGGGAATGAGCAGTTCTTC. The chain has TRBV9 and TRBJ2-1; D not resolved. The germline V and J ends were trimmed by 2 bases and 7 bases, with 13 bases remaining between them. In germline, CDR1 is SGDLS, CDR2 YYNGEE. The CDR3 runs to 14 residues.